The subject of this entry is one TCR beta chain. The sample is drawn from a study of graft-versus-host responses after intestinal transplantation. Study overall: All of the recipients had induction that used anti-thymocyte globulin, then tacrolimus and steroids for about 3 years.

Clones were sequenced by immunoSEQ multiplex PCR, and TCRdb holds only the in-frame ones, with some missing. The sample includes about 21,000 clones, about 55% of them seen just once. Dividing CFSE-low CD3+CD4+ and CD3+CD8+ responders were isolated by sorting after the reaction. This material consisted of alloreactive CD4+ T cells from a mixed lymphocyte reaction culture, taken before intestinal transplant. Subset of the sample: CFSE-low proliferating T cells sorted from roughly 6-day pre-transplant mixed lymphocyte reaction (GvH or HvG direction). The clonotype comes from a human patient who received an intestinal transplant.

The DNA of the CDR3 is TGTGCCAGCAGTTCGACAGGGGGCGGGAGGGACAATGAGCAGTTCTTC. Its protein is CASSSTGGGRDNEQFF. The chain is built from TRBV28 and TRBJ2-1; possible D gene TRBD1, 10 bases. Looked up from germline, CDR1 is MDHEN and CDR2 is SYDVKM. The V gene lost 4 bases and the J gene lost 5 bases, with 18 bases spanning the gap. The CDR3 consists of 16 residues. Full variable domain (remainder filled in from reference TRBV28 and TRBJ2-1): DVKVTQSSRYLVKRTGEKVFLECVQDMDHENMFWYRQDPGLGLRLIYFSYDVKMKEKGDIPEGYSVSREKKERFSLILESASTNQTSMYLCASSSTGGGRDNEQFFGPGTRLTVL.